These T cell receptor beta chains were read from a single sample in a study of identifying expanded T cells in peripheral blood. Clones were read by immunoSEQ multiplex PCR, and TCRdb kept only the in-frame ones, dropping some. The sample holds about 100,000 clones; 88% are singletons and the top ten take 5.5%. The sequencing sample was made of blood. These receptors originate from a person aged 18 to 75 in good health. Both conserved end residues are part of each CDR3. D genes are given only for firm matches. Clone size appears in some rows only: once, few, many, or a class for an expanded clone.

J,size,V,D,CDR3,DNA
TRBJ2-5,.,TRBV10-1,TRBD2,CASSEGSAGLETQYF,TGCGCCAGCAGTGAAGGATCAGCGGGGTTGGAGACCCAGTACTTC
TRBJ2-1,.,TRBV29-1,.,CSVGLGSSYNEQFF,TGCAGCGTTGGTCTGGGGAGCTCCTACAATGAGCAGTTCTTC
TRBJ1-2,.,TRBV2,.,CASKGDMESGYTF,TGTGCCAGCAAAGGGGACATGGAGTCGGGTTACACCTTC
TRBJ1-2,.,TRBV30,TRBD1,CAWTPPDREGAYGYTF,TGTGCCTGGACCCCACCTGACAGGGAGGGGGCCTATGGCTACACCTTC
TRBJ1-1,.,TRBV19,.,CASSIWGENTEAFF,TGTGCCAGTAGTATATGGGGGGAGAACACTGAAGCTTTCTTT
TRBJ2-3,.,TRBV29-1,.,CSVGGGFTDTQYF,TGCAGCGTTGGGGGGGGCTTCACAGATACGCAGTATTTT
TRBJ1-2,.,TRBV19,TRBD1,CASSEGQGYGYTF,TGTGCCAGTAGTGAGGGACAGGGCTATGGCTACACCTTC
TRBJ2-1,once,TRBV18,.,CASSPLGVVSYNEQFF,TGTGCCAGCTCACCACTTGGGGTTGTATCCTACAATGAGCAGTTCTTC
TRBJ1-1,.,TRBV7-3,.,CASSLTGNGNTEAFF,TGTGCCAGCAGCTTAACGGGTAATGGGAACACTGAAGCTTTCTTT
TRBJ2-5,.,TRBV4-1,TRBD2,CASSRTSGSKETQYF,TGCGCCAGCAGTCGGACTAGCGGGAGTAAAGAGACCCAGTACTTC
TRBJ1-1,.,TRBV14,TRBD1,CASSQETGRTEAFF,TGTGCCAGCAGCCAAGAGACAGGGCGGACTGAAGCTTTCTTT
TRBJ2-1,.,TRBV11-1,TRBD2,CASSSRGSGRAIGNEQFF,TGTGCCAGCAGCTCCCGGGGTAGCGGGAGGGCCATCGGAAATGAGCAGTTCTTC
TRBJ2-1,.,TRBV5-1,.,CASSFGLNEQFF,TGCGCCAGCAGCTTCGGGTTAAATGAGCAGTTCTTC
TRBJ1-4,.,TRBV11-2,.,CASSSDRRKAFF,TGTGCCAGCAGCTCCGACCGACGGAAGGCGTTTTTT
TRBJ2-3,.,TRBV7-2,TRBD2,CASSQQGTSVTDTQYF,TGTGCCAGCAGCCAGCAAGGGACTAGCGTTACAGATACGCAGTATTTT
TRBJ1-2,.,TRBV11-2,.,CASSLIQESRGYTF,TGTGCCAGCAGCTTAATCCAAGAGTCTCGGGGATACACCTTC
TRBJ1-1,.,TRBV5-3,.,CARSYRLPREAFF,TGTGCCAGAAGCTACAGACTCCCTCGGGAAGCTTTCTTT
TRBJ2-5,.,TRBV19,.,CASSMRFQTQETQYF,TGTGCCAGTAGTATGCGTTTCCAGACCCAAGAGACCCAGTACTTC
TRBJ1-2,once,TRBV6-6,TRBD1,CASSYLEQGGGGTF,TGTGCCAGCAGTTACCTCGAACAGGGGGGGGGTGGCACCTTC
TRBJ1-1,.,TRBV29-1,.,CSVAGGRNTEAFF,TGCAGCGTTGCGGGGGGCAGGAACACTGAAGCTTTCTTT
TRBJ2-3,.,TRBV4-1,.,CASSQDTRTGSTDTQYF,TGCGCCAGCAGCCAAGATACCAGGACTGGAAGCACAGATACGCAGTATTTT
TRBJ2-3,.,TRBV5-1,.,CASSSREGADTQYF,TGCGCCAGCAGCTCGAGGGAAGGGGCTGATACGCAGTATTTT
TRBJ2-5,.,TRBV19,.,CASSEQGWAEETQYF,TGTGCCAGTAGTGAACAAGGGTGGGCGGAAGAGACCCAGTACTTC
TRBJ1-2,.,TRBV7-9,.,CASSEGAANYGYTF,TGTGCCAGCAGCGAAGGGGCAGCTAACTATGGCTACACCTTC
TRBJ1-1,.,TRBV29-1,.,CSPGYSNTEAFF,TGCAGCCCGGGTTATTCCAACACTGAAGCTTTCTTT
TRBJ1-1,.,TRBV10-3,.,CAISESWLNTEAFF,TGTGCCATCAGTGAGTCGTGGCTGAACACTGAAGCTTTCTTT
TRBJ2-1,.,TRBV10-1,TRBD2,CASSELGTSGDYNEQFF,TGCGCCAGCAGTGAGTTAGGGACTAGCGGAGATTACAATGAGCAGTTCTTC
TRBJ1-2,.,TRBV13,TRBD1,CASSGRDRTGYTF,TGTGCCAGCAGCGGACGGGACAGAACCGGCTACACCTTC
TRBJ1-4,.,TRBV15,TRBD1,CATQRRGQSVEKLFF,TGTGCCACCCAGCGGAGGGGGCAAAGTGTTGAAAAACTGTTTTTT
TRBJ2-5,.,TRBV29-1,.,CSVEGRKEGIQETQYF,TGCAGCGTTGAAGGTAGAAAGGAGGGGATCCAAGAGACCCAGTACTTC
TRBJ2-7,.,TRBV5-1,TRBD1,CASSALPRGEQYF,TGCGCCAGCAGCGCGCTCCCCAGGGGGGAGCAGTACTTC
TRBJ2-7,few,TRBV7-8,TRBD1,CASKKTGGPYEQYF,TGTGCCAGCAAAAAAACAGGGGGCCCGTACGAGCAGTACTTC
TRBJ1-5,.,TRBV6-1,.,CASSIRESGNQPQHF,TGTGCCAGCAGTATAAGGGAGTCTGGCAATCAGCCCCAGCATTTT
TRBJ2-7,once,TRBV18,.,CASSLNSGGGSYEQYF,TGTGCCAGCTCACTAAATTCTGGAGGGGGTTCCTACGAGCAGTACTTC
TRBJ2-1,.,TRBV9,TRBD2,CASSVAVAGESVSYNEQFF,TGTGCCAGCAGCGTAGCAGTAGCGGGAGAATCGGTATCCTACAATGAGCAGTTCTTC
TRBJ2-1,.,TRBV9,.,CASSAKASPIYNEQFF,TGTGCCAGCAGCGCAAAAGCGAGTCCTATTTACAATGAGCAGTTCTTC
TRBJ2-3,.,TRBV29-1,TRBD2,CSVGKGLTTDTQYF,TGCAGCGTCGGGAAGGGACTAACCACAGATACGCAGTATTTT
TRBJ2-5,.,TRBV15,TRBD1,CATRPNRGEPSRGYQETQYF,TGTGCCACCAGGCCCAACAGGGGGGAACCAAGTCGGGGGTACCAAGAGACCCAGTACTTC
TRBJ1-1,few,TRBV9,.,CASSSKPGNTEAFF,TGTGCCAGCAGCTCCAAGCCAGGGAACACTGAAGCTTTCTTT
TRBJ1-2,.,TRBV6-5,TRBD1,CASGTGGRKTYTF,TGTGCCAGCGGGACAGGGGGCCGCAAGACATACACCTTC
TRBJ2-7,.,TRBV7-2,.,CASSFNRAEQYF,TGTGCCAGCAGCTTCAACAGGGCCGAGCAGTACTTC
TRBJ1-1,.,TRBV5-1,.,CASSLRGDFGEDTEAFF,TGCGCCAGCAGCCTGAGGGGGGACTTCGGGGAGGACACTGAAGCTTTCTTT
TRBJ1-1,.,TRBV6-6,.,CASSYSGGRNTEAFF,TGTGCCAGCAGTTACTCGGGGGGGAGGAACACTGAAGCTTTCTTT
TRBJ2-7,.,TRBV13,TRBD2,CASSFRRGTYEQYF,TGTGCCAGCAGTTTCCGGCGGGGGACCTACGAGCAGTACTTC
TRBJ1-3,.,TRBV10-2,.,CASSPDSVGNTIYF,TGCGCCAGCAGTCCGGACAGCGTTGGAAACACCATATATTTT
TRBJ1-3,.,TRBV6-1,.,CASRGPVVTIYF,TGTGCCAGCAGGGGTCCGGTAGTCACCATATATTTT
TRBJ1-2,once,TRBV6-6,.,CASSLDPRNYGYTF,TGTGCCAGCAGCTTGGACCCTCGTAACTATGGCTACACCTTC
TRBJ1-1,.,TRBV10-3,.,CAISDPIRGGYEAFF,TGTGCCATCAGTGACCCCATACGGGGGGGCTATGAAGCTTTCTTT
TRBJ2-3,.,TRBV11-1,.,CASSSVLEDTQYF,TGTGCCAGCAGCTCGGTTTTAGAAGATACGCAGTATTTT
TRBJ1-2,.,TRBV6-1,.,CASSESVQLYGYTF,TGTGCCAGCAGTGAAAGCGTACAGTTGTATGGCTACACCTTC
TRBJ2-3,.,TRBV2,TRBD1,CASSQRWDRGADTQYF,TGTGCCAGCAGCCAAAGATGGGACAGGGGCGCAGATACGCAGTATTTT
TRBJ1-4,.,TRBV28,TRBD1,CASSPWGDRERKLFF,TGTGCCAGCAGTCCCTGGGGGGACAGGGAGCGAAAACTGTTTTTT
TRBJ1-6,.,TRBV5-1,TRBD1,CASKDRGKIPYNSPLHF,TGCGCCAGCAAGGACAGGGGAAAGATTCCCTATAATTCACCCCTCCACTTT
TRBJ2-1,.,TRBV6-1,.,CASKRYNEQFF,TGTGCCAGCAAACGTTACAATGAGCAGTTCTTC
TRBJ2-7,.,TRBV29-1,.,CSVEGGIADPYEQYF,TGCAGCGTTGAAGGGGGGATAGCCGATCCCTACGAGCAGTACTTC
TRBJ2-7,.,TRBV10-1,.,CASSQNSYEQYF,TGCGCCAGCAGCCAGAACTCCTACGAGCAGTACTTC